This T cell receptor (beta chain) was recovered during a study of blood T cells in healthy people across ages (dated by TCRdb to the mid-2010s). Broadly, across the study: In model experiments, template switching captured about one uniquely barcoded TCR beta cDNA molecule for every two T cells. Age-related changes in TCR beta repertoire diversity were measured in the study by deep sequencing normalized with unique cDNA molecular identifiers. The donors were divided into four age groups: young (average around 16 years), middle-aged (about 40), aged (about 62) and long-lived (roughly 82). To avoid experimental bias, donors of different ages were randomly spread across the sequencing lanes. Using the same blood draw, the study looked at two additional independent replicas of 1 million unique cDNA reads for two donors, one aged 18 to 30 and the other aged 80 or older. Overall results and qualifications from the work: Since profiling was done on bulk unsorted PBMCs, naive and antigen-experienced compartments could not be conclusively compared. Observed TCR beta diversity per million T cells fell roughly linearly with age, and a significant reduction was already apparent by age roughly 40. Because donor CMV infection status was unknown, age-related changes in expanded clonotypes were potentially confounded. Compared with the aged group, the long-lived group had more naive CD4+ T cells, fewer expanded clones and increased TCR diversity, a pattern suggesting age selection. Observed TCR beta diversity correlated strongly with the percentage of naive T cells measured by flow cytometry. Estimates of total diversity based on one million sequenced T cells were regarded as lower bounds and as underestimates.

The CDR3 measures 15 amino acids from cysteine to phenylalanine. Just CDR3 DNA is preserved here, 45 bases in frame from base 1. V lost 5 bases and J lost 7 bases, and the count of bases not matched to a germline gene is 9. The germline V gene yields ENHRY for CDR1 and SYGVKD for CDR2. Notes on this clonotype: Its antigen specificity is not known. No base quality information exists; no much larger clone differs at one position.

The approximately 39 donors, aged about 6 to 95 years, were systemically healthy Caucasian individuals from Russia. Each donor gave 8 to 10 milliliters of peripheral blood, drawn into EDTA-treated Vacutainer tubes. Ficoll-Paque density-gradient centrifugation was used to isolate PBMCs, with at least 6 million per sample. Trizol reagent was used to extract total RNA from PBMCs, with at least 6 micrograms per sample. For every donor, an aliquot of PBMCs went through flow cytometry to measure the percentages of naive CD45RAhigh/CD27high T cells. The receptor library was made with 5' RACE. The instrument was an Illumina HiSeq 2500. The second PCR ran for roughly 7 to 12 cycles and used a J-beta primer mix along with a sample-barcoded 5' primer. Each TCR beta cDNA molecule received a unique molecular identifier from a template-switch 5' adaptor carrying 12 random nucleotides. Each sample yielded at least 2.5 million CDR3-containing paired-end reads. The Mint cDNA synthesis kit, primed by a TRBC-specific oligonucleotide, was used to synthesize first-strand cDNA from all RNA. Following uracil-DNA glycosylase treatment, a first 18-cycle PCR with universal primers M1SS and BC2_uni_R was performed on all cDNA. From the authors' description of their analysis: Normalization of each sample was performed by random selection of 1 million high-quality reads, each carrying a distinct molecular identifier. Reads with shared molecular identifiers were discarded instead of being binned into consensus sequences. MiTCR, set to a Q25 quality threshold and the strictest error-elimination algorithm, was used for CDR3 identification, clonotype clustering and error correction. A nonparametric unseen species model with Euler transformation was used to estimate a lower bound on total TCR beta diversity. In TCRdb, the public reads were trimmed at Q25 with fastp and aligned with MiXCR, with productive beta chains retained. Duplicate CDR3 protein sequences are folded into a single record with the most common DNA and genes. The V and J calls were determined by TCRdb, not by the authors. The sample profile shows 1.2 million to 1.5 million distinct CDR3 sequences; around two fifths of them were found once. 7.9% of the sample belongs to the ten largest clones.

The TCR originated in a woman aged 18-29 years in good health. Recombination connected TRBV10-3 to TRBJ2-1, with 9 bases in between that match TRBD1. Sequenced sample: blood. The DNA sequence reads TGTGCCATCAGTCCCCACACCGGGACAGGGAATGAGCAGTTCTTC. Its translation is CAISPHTGTGNEQFF.